This T cell receptor beta chain was recovered during a study of cytomegalovirus exposure and HLA in healthy donors. In the PCR, 60 Vbeta and 13 Jbeta primers were used. TCRdb's copy holds only in-frame clones and misses some; the assay was immunoSEQ multiplex PCR. The data contain 150,000 to 180,000 clones, 60% to 75% of them singletons. The CDR3 is 12 amino acids. CDR1 SGDLS and CDR2 YYNGEE come from the germline V gene. The germline V and J ends were trimmed by 0 bases and 6 bases, with 7 bases remaining between them. In its sample, this clone was seen a few times. The V and J genes are TRBV9 and TRBJ2-7; a weak D match, TRBD1 (6 bases). This TCR came from a man between 18 and 29 years old in good health and CMV-seronegative. The sequencing input was PBMCs. As DNA, the CDR3 is TGTGCCAGCAGCGTAGGAGGGGGCGAGCAGTACTTC. This encodes CASSVGGGEQYF. The full variable domain, in which reference TRBV9 and TRBJ2-7 provide the parts outside the CDR3, is DSGVTQTPKHLITATGQRVTLRCSPRSGDLSVYWYQQSLDQGLQFLIQYYNGEERAKGNILERFSAQQFPDLHSELNLSSLELGDSALYFCASSVGGGEQYFGPGTRLTVT.